What follows is one T cell receptor (beta chain) and its context. How the authors handled the data: Cell counts per sample came from amplifying reference gene primers. Sequenced by immunoSEQ multiplex PCR; TCRdb stores in-frame clones only, minus some. V and J calls and clone size are given by that table; D and trimming were obtained from the DNA. The sample shows 65,000 to 70,000 clones, 87% of them seen only once. This sample was included in a study of blood T cell repertoires in COVID-19. Study information: Acute and convalescent COVID-19 samples came from the United States, Italy and Spain. PBMCs, B-cell-depleted T cells, or T cells were the source of the cDNA or gDNA that made up the material.

Per germline, CDR1 MDHEN and CDR2 SYDVKM. The CDR3 covers 14 residues. The V and J ends lost 6 bases and 3 bases respectively, with 12 bases between them. The chain employs TRBV28 and TRBJ2-1; perhaps TRBD1 as D (6 bases). The clonotype comes from a man aged 45 to 65 with active COVID-19. The material sequenced was peripheral blood. In DNA form, the CDR3 reads TGTGCCAGCAGGGCCAGGGGCGGCTACAATGAGCAGTTCTTC. Protein product: CASRARGGYNEQFF.